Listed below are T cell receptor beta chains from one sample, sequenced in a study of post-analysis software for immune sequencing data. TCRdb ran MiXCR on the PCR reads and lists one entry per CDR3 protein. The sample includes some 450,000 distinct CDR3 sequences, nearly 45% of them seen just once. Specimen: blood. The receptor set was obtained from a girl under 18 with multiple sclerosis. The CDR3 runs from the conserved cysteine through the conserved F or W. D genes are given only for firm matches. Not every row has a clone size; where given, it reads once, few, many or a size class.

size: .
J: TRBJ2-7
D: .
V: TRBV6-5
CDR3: CASSYLGVSGTYEQYF
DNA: TGTGCCAGCAGTTACTTGGGCGTAAGCGGCACCTACGAGCAGTACTTC

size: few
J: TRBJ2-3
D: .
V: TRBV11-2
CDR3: CASSFSGRDTQYF
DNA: TGTGCCAGCAGCTTTTCTGGTAGAGATACGCAGTATTTT

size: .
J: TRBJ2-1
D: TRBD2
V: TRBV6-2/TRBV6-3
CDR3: CASSYSRTSGYYNEQFF
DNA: TGTGCCAGCAGTTACTCCCGGACTAGCGGGTACTACAATGAGCAGTTCTTC

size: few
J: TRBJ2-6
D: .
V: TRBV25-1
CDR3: CASSPRMDSPNPILTF
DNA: TGTGCCAGCAGCCCCCGGATGGACAGTCCTAATCCAATCCTGACTTTC

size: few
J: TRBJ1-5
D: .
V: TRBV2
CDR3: CASSTGHPVNQPQHF
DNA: TGTGCCAGCAGTACCGGACATCCGGTCAATCAGCCCCAGCATTTT

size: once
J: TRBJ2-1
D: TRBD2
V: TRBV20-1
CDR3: CSAWGLVNGQFF
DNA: TGCAGTGCCTGGGGACTAGTCAATGGGCAGTTCTTC

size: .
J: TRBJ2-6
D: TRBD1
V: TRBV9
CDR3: CASSVDGTGGAYGANVRTF
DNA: TGTGCCAGCAGCGTAGACGGGACAGGGGGCGCGTATGGGGCCAACGTCCGGACTTTC

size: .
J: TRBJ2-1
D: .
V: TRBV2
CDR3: CASSPRLGRNEQFF
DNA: TGTGCCAGCAGTCCTCGACTAGGGCGGAATGAGCAGTTCTTC

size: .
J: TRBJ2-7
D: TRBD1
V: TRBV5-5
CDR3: CAGSSLTGVSYEQYF
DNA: TGTGCCGGCAGCTCATTGACAGGGGTCTCCTACGAGCAGTACTTC

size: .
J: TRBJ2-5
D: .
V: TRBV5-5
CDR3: CASSLGTGTLAVQETQYF
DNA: TGTGCCAGCAGCTTGGGGACAGGGACACTAGCGGTACAAGAGACCCAGTACTTC

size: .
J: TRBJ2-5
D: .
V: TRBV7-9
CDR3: CASSRNLDGGYKETQYF
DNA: TGTGCCAGCAGTCGAAATTTGGACGGAGGATACAAAGAGACCCAGTACTTC

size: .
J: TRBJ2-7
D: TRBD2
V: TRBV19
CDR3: CASKYGASGSYEQYF
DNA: TGTGCCAGTAAATATGGGGCTAGCGGTTCCTACGAGCAGTACTTC

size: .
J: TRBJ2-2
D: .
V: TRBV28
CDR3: CASSPTRMTPGELFF
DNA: TGTGCCAGCAGTCCGACAAGAATGACACCCGGGGAGCTGTTTTTT

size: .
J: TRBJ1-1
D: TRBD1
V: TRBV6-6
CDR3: CASTRLRQGSTEAFF
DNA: TGTGCCAGCACCCGGTTGAGACAGGGGTCCACTGAAGCTTTCTTT